Presented here are 25 T cell receptor beta chains from one specimen sequenced in a study of blood T cell repertoires in COVID-19. Measured with immunoSEQ multiplex PCR; TCRdb has only the in-frame clones, and not every one. The sample includes more than 250,000 clones, roughly 89% of them seen just once. Material for sequencing was PBMCs or T cells enriched from blood (not recorded which). These receptor sequences come from a woman aged 18-29 years with acute COVID-19.

The CDR3 here is CASSRIGTTGTGELFF. CDR3 coding DNA: TGTGCCAGCAGCCGAATCGGCACCACAGGCACCGGGGAGCTGTTTTTT. The chain couples TRBV5-4 to TRBJ2-2; possible D gene TRBD1, 5 bases. CDR1 and CDR2 from the germline V gene are SGHNT and YYREEE (reference sequence). CDR3 length: 16 residues. Trimming stripped 4 bases from V and 4 bases from J, with 17 bases between.

V and J are TRBV18 and TRBJ1-1; the D gene is possibly TRBD1 (5 bases). Trimming took off 8 bases at V and 5 bases at J, with 15 bases between the two ends. CDR3 length: 13 residues. The germline CDR1 and CDR2 sequences are KGHSH and LQKENI. The CDR3: CASQTGGGTEAFF. The DNA for the CDR3 is TGTGCCAGCCAGACCGGGGGAGGGACTGAAGCTTTCTTT.

The rearrangement links TRBV7-9 to TRBJ2-3; unclear D gene. Germline CDR1 and CDR2: SEHNR and FQNEAQ (reference sequence). This CDR3 has 15 amino acids. V lost 3 bases and J 0 bases, leaving 10 bases between the germline ends. The DNA for the CDR3 is TGTGCCAGCAGCTTTGGAGCACCTAGCACAGATACGCAGTATTTT. Translating gives CASSFGAPSTDTQYF.

The rearrangement links TRBV3-1 (or the pseudogene TRBV3-2) to TRBJ2-1, with 11 nucleotides matching TRBD2. J was trimmed by 5 bases and V by 5 bases; bases with no gene match: 5. CDR1 is LGHDT and CDR2 is YNNKEL in the germline V gene (reference sequence). The CDR3 sequence is 15 residues long. The CDR3 nucleotides read TGTGCCAGCAGCAAAGGGACTAGCGGTCACAATGAGCAGTTCTTC. Protein: CASSKGTSGHNEQFF.

The CDR3 coding sequence is TGTGCCAGCAGCTCCACAGGGGGGTACGAGCAGTACTTC. Its protein is CASSSTGGYEQYF. The rearrangement uses TRBV7-9 and TRBJ2-7; TRBD1 agrees at 8 bases. In germline, CDR1 is SEHNR, CDR2 FQNEAQ (reference sequence). Losses at the gene ends were 4 bases for V and 4 bases for J; bases not matched to a gene: 3. The CDR3 contains 13 residues. Full variable domain (outside the CDR3, taken from reference TRBV7-9 and TRBJ2-7): DTGVSQNPRHKITKRGQNVTFRCDPISEHNRLYWYRQTLGQGPEFLTYFQNEAQLEKSRLLSDRFSAERPKGSFSTLEIQRTEQGDSAMYLCASSSTGGYEQYFGPGTRLTVT.

This sequence joins TRBV19 and TRBJ2-3; D perhaps matches TRBD1 (5 bases). Trimming cost V 2 bases and J 5 bases, with 17 bases left between them. The CDR3 has 16 residues. The V gene's germline CDR1 is LNHDA and CDR2 SQIVND (reference sequence). The CDR3 protein is CASSIIPTRAGDTQYF. CDR3 nucleotides: TGTGCCAGTAGTATAATCCCCACCAGGGCTGGAGATACGCAGTATTTT.

The chain combines TRBV10-1 with TRBJ2-1; TRBD2 aligns across 8 bases. From germline, CDR1 is WNHNN and CDR2 SYGVQD (reference sequence). Trimming removed 0 bases from V and 6 bases from J; junction bases left unmatched: 7. The CDR3 totals 16 residues. The CDR3 region is CASSESGTRRTNEQFF. The CDR3 coding sequence is TGCGCCAGCAGTGAGTCAGGGACTAGGAGAACCAATGAGCAGTTCTTC.

This sequence joins TRBV5-1 and TRBJ1-6; a possible D gene is TRBD1 (5 bases). CDR1 SGHRS and CDR2 YFSETQ come from the germline V gene. The CDR3 runs 15 residues. The V and J ends lost 0 bases and 5 bases respectively, with 9 bases between them. The CDR3, as DNA: TGCGCCAGCAGCTTGGGACAGCGAGATAATTCACCCCTCCACTTT. Translated: CASSLGQRDNSPLHF.

The chain employs TRBV19 and TRBJ1-2, with a tentative D call TRBD1 (6 bases). The CDR3 is 13 amino acids. Germline CDR1 LNHDA, CDR2 SQIVND (reference sequence). The V end lost 5 bases, the J end lost 4 bases, and 11 bases lay between the germline ends. In DNA, the CDR3 is TGTGCCAGTAGTTGGGGGCGCGGCTATGGCTACACCTTC. Translating it yields CASSWGRGYGYTF.

V is TRBV2 and J is TRBJ2-7; 8 positions agree with TRBD1. This CDR3 is built from 16 residues. J was trimmed by 4 bases and V by 6 bases; bases with no gene match: 14. Germline CDR1 and CDR2: SNHLY and FYNNEI. The CDR3 here is CASRQTDRGQRYEQYF. CDR3 sequence (DNA): TGTGCCAGCAGGCAAACCGACAGGGGCCAGCGATACGAGCAGTACTTC.

The chain recombines TRBV25-1 with TRBJ2-4; possibly TRBD2 for D (6 bases). With 1 base removed from V and 5 bases from J, the gap between germline ends came to 9 bases. The CDR3 runs to 14 residues. Per the germline V gene, CDR1 is MGHDK and CDR2 is SYGVNS. This CDR3 reads CASSEFGEENIQYF. CDR3 DNA sequence: TGTGCCAGCAGTGAATTTGGGGAGGAAAACATTCAGTACTTC. Combining the CDR3 with reference TRBV25-1 and TRBJ2-4 gives the whole variable domain EADIYQTPRYLVIGTGKKITLECSQTMGHDKMYWYQQDPGMELHLIHYSYGVNSTEKGDLSSESTVSRIRTEHFPLTLESARPSHTSQYLCASSEFGEENIQYFGAGTRLSVL.

V and J are TRBV27 and TRBJ1-2; TRBD1 matches 8 bases. V lost 8 bases to trimming and J lost 5 bases; unmatched junction nucleotides: 7. Germline V gives CDR1 MNHEY, CDR2 SMNVEV (reference sequence). The CDR3 extends over 13 amino acids. The CDR3 region is CASASTGEYGYTF. In nucleotides, the CDR3 is TGTGCCAGCGCCTCGACAGGGGAATATGGCTACACCTTC.

The chain links TRBV28 to TRBJ2-6; D perhaps matches TRBD2 (5 bases). The CDR3 is made up of 14 amino acids. In germline, CDR1 is MDHEN, CDR2 SYDVKM. Trimming left V 6 bases short and J 0 bases short, with 6 bases between. The CDR3 coding sequence is TGTGCCAGCAGCACTAGCTCTGGGGCCAACGTCCTGACTTTC. Its translation is CASSTSSGANVLTF.

The rearrangement links TRBV7-9 to TRBJ2-7, with 9 bases fitting TRBD1. Germline trimming cut 4 bases from V and 1 base from J; bases unmatched to any gene: 5. This CDR3 comprises 15 residues. Looked up from germline, CDR1 is SEHNR and CDR2 is FQNEAQ (reference sequence). In DNA form, the CDR3 reads TGTGCCAGCAGCTCTGGACAGGGGAGGTCCTACGAGCAGTACTTC. Translating it yields CASSSGQGRSYEQYF.

This rearrangement joins TRBV5-6 to TRBJ1-6, with D uncertain. With 2 bases removed from V and 10 bases from J, the gap between germline ends came to 7 bases. CDR3 length: 12 amino acids. Germline V gives CDR1 SGHDT, CDR2 YYEEEE. The CDR3 protein is CASSLLGSPLHF. The CDR3 coding sequence is TGTGCCAGCAGCTTACTAGGATCACCCCTCCACTTT.

This rearrangement joins TRBV7-9 to TRBJ1-1, with D maybe TRBD1 (6 bases). V gave up 5 bases and J gave up 0 bases, with 22 bases separating them. Germline V gene sequence: CDR1 SEHNR, CDR2 FQNEAQ (reference sequence). The length of the CDR3 is 18 residues. The CDR3: CASSPRFIGGRMNTEAFF. For the CDR3, the DNA is TGTGCCAGCAGCCCGAGATTCATAGGGGGAAGAATGAACACTGAAGCTTTCTTT.

The chain has TRBV27 and TRBJ1-2; TRBD1 agrees at 9 bases. Germline V CDR1 and CDR2: MNHEY, SMNVEV (reference sequence). The V gene end was trimmed by 6 bases and the J gene end by 5 bases; junction bases not matched to a gene: 4. This CDR3 region has 13 residues. The CDR3 loop reads CASRGQGWYGYTF. The DNA for the CDR3 is TGTGCCAGCAGGGGACAGGGTTGGTATGGCTACACCTTC.

V usage is TRBV7-9 and J usage is TRBJ2-2; D gene ambiguous. The CDR3 loop spans 13 amino acids. Germline V gives CDR1 SEHNR, CDR2 FQNEAQ (reference sequence). The ends were cut back, 2 bases at V and 7 bases at J, with 8 bases in the middle. The CDR3 spells CASSLPPFGELFF. CDR3 DNA sequence: TGTGCCAGCAGCTTACCCCCTTTCGGGGAGCTGTTTTTT.

CDR3 sequence reads: CASSHLGYEQYF. DNA for the CDR3: TGTGCCAGCAGCCATCTAGGATACGAGCAGTACTTC. This chain joins TRBV3-1 (or the pseudogene TRBV3-2) and TRBJ2-7; D call uncertain. Germline V gene lookup returns CDR1 LGHDT and CDR2 YNNKEL (reference sequence). The CDR3 loop spans 12 amino acids. V lost 3 bases to trimming and J lost 4 bases, with 7 bases between them.

V gene TRBV6-5 combines with J gene TRBJ1-1; TRBD1 matches at 7 bases. The CDR3 has 13 residues. After removal of 6 bases from V and 0 bases from J, the junction contained 1 base not matched to a gene. Germline V lookup: CDR1 MNHEY, CDR2 SVGAGI. Here the CDR3 DNA reads TGTGCCAGCAGAAGGGGGCTGAACACTGAAGCTTTCTTT. Its translation is CASRRGLNTEAFF.

About this clone: At the DNA level, this CDR3 is encoded by other sequences in the same sample as well. The chain recombines TRBV4-3 with TRBJ2-7; D may be TRBD1 (7 bases). This CDR3 has 15 residues. Germline V CDR1 and CDR2: LGHNA, YSLEER. V lost 1 base and J 1 base, leaving 11 bases between the germline ends. CDR3 loop: CASSQGQGGSYEQYF. The CDR3 DNA is TGCGCCAGCAGCCAAGGACAGGGAGGATCCTACGAGCAGTACTTC.

The chain combines TRBV10-3 with TRBJ2-7; 11 bases are a match to TRBD2. The CDR3 contains 13 residues. The germline gives CDR1 ENHRY, CDR2 SYGVKD. Trimming removed 9 bases from V and 5 bases from J; junction bases left unmatched: 6. The CDR3 nucleotides read TGTGCCATTAGCGGGAGGGCCGACGACGAGCAGTACTTC. It encodes CAISGRADDEQYF.

The chain employs TRBV21-1 and TRBJ1-3; the table calls TRBD1, which could not be checked here. TRBV21-1 is a documented pseudogene. This CDR3 region has 16 residues. DNA for the CDR3: TGTGCCACCGCAAGGGACAGAGCTTATTCTGGAAACACCATATATTTT. Translated: CATARDRAYSGNTIYF.

The chain is built from TRBV15 and TRBJ2-5; TRBD2 matches at 13 bases. The V gene end was trimmed by 4 bases and the J gene end by 7 bases; junction bases not matched to a gene: 6. The CDR3 extends over 15 amino acids. Germline V gene data show CDR1 as LNHNV and CDR2 as YYDKDF (reference sequence). CDR3 DNA: TGTGCCACCAGCATCCGGACTAGCGGGAGACCGACCCAGTACTTC. It encodes CATSIRTSGRPTQYF.

V and J are TRBV24-1 and TRBJ2-1; 7 bases are shared with TRBD1. There are 15 residues in the CDR3. The junction had 0 bases not matched to a gene; V was cut back by 2 bases and J by 0 bases. Germline CDR1 and CDR2: KGHDR and SFDVKD. In DNA form, the CDR3 reads TGTGCCACCAGTGATTGGGACAGCTCCTACAATGAGCAGTTCTTC. Translation: CATSDWDSSYNEQFF.